The table lists the clone carrying this T cell receptor beta chain with a count of one. The data belong to a study of radiotherapy plus CTLA-4 blockade in lung cancer. The assay was immunoSEQ multiplex PCR, and TCRdb's table has in-frame clones only and misses some. The sample contains about 87,000 clones, about 88% of which appear only once. The length of the CDR3 is 14 residues. V shed 7 bases and J 4 bases; nucleotides not matched to a gene: 12. Looked up from germline, CDR1 is GTSNPN and CDR2 is SVGIG (reference sequence). The gene calls are TRBV30 and TRBJ2-5; 7 bases map to TRBD2. This TCR came from a human donor with non-small cell lung cancer that progressed on radiotherapy plus ipilimumab. The input for sequencing was peripheral blood, taken from a patient treated with radiotherapy plus ipilimumab. This CDR3 reads CAFGLGQRGETQYF. Written as DNA, the CDR3 is TGTGCCTTCGGACTAGGCCAGCGGGGAGAGACCCAGTACTTC.